This TCR beta chain was captured by sequencing in a study of blood T cell repertoires in COVID-19. The count of this clone is one. J lost 3 bases, V lost 0 bases, and 8 bases had no gene match. The CDR3 extends over 18 amino acids. Germline V gene lookup returns CDR1 LGHNA and CDR2 YSLEER. Clones were sequenced by immunoSEQ multiplex PCR, and TCRdb holds only the in-frame ones, with some missing. The sample lists 80,000 to 100,000 clones, 80% seen once, with about 9.4% in the top ten. This clonotype was sampled from a woman in her seventies with acute or convalescent COVID-19. The rearrangement uses TRBV4-3 and TRBJ2-6, with 7 bases aligning to TRBD2. The material sequenced was peripheral blood. The CDR3 DNA reads TGCGCCAGCAGCCAAGATACCCCCGCGGGGGTTGGGGCCAACGTCCTGACTTTC. Translating it yields CASSQDTPAGVGANVLTF.